The clone carrying this TCR beta chain was counted between two and nine times. This CDR3 contains 14 residues. J lost 3 bases, V lost 6 bases, and 6 bases had no gene match. Germline V CDR1 and CDR2: MNHEY, SVGAGI. The data derive from a study of blood T cell repertoires in COVID-19. Turning to the study itself: Specimens from acute and convalescent COVID-19 originated in the United States, Italy and Spain. T cells, B-cell-depleted T cells, or PBMCs supplied cDNA or gDNA.

As processed by the authors: Reference gene primer amplification in the assay estimated nucleated cell counts. The assay was immunoSEQ multiplex PCR, and TCRdb's table has in-frame clones only and misses some. The D gene and trimming were derived from the DNA, and the V and J assignments and clone size from that table. The table shows over 20,000 clones, with 80% to 90% occurring only once. The sequenced material came from peripheral blood. The receptor comes from a human donor in a cohort sampled during active COVID-19. The V call is TRBV6-5, the J call TRBJ2-7; the match to TRBD1 covers 9 bases. The CDR3 here is CASSPGTGYYEQYF. The CDR3 nucleotides read TGTGCCAGCAGCCCCGGGACAGGGTACTACGAGCAGTACTTC.